This TCR beta chain originates from a study of identifying expanded T cells in peripheral blood. V lost 1 base to trimming and J lost 5 bases, with 3 bases between them. The length of the CDR3 is 11 residues. Germline values: CDR1 SEHNR, CDR2 FQNEAQ (reference sequence). TCRdb's table, derived via immunoSEQ multiplex PCR, lists solely in-frame clones and lacks some. The sample contains about 78,000 clones, approximately 90% of which appear only once. This chain uses TRBV7-9 with TRBJ2-7; D gene ambiguous. The source of this sequence is a person aged 18 to 75 in good health. Sequences were obtained from blood. CDR3 nucleotide sequence: TGTGCCAGCAGCTTAGTGGACGAGCAGTACTTC. Its translation: CASSLVDEQYF. The entire variable domain, with the rest obtained from reference TRBV7-9 and TRBJ2-7, is as follows: DTGVSQNPRHKITKRGQNVTFRCDPISEHNRLYWYRQTLGQGPEFLTYFQNEAQLEKSRLLSDRFSAERPKGSFSTLEIQRTEQGDSAMYLCASSLVDEQYFGPGTRLTVT.